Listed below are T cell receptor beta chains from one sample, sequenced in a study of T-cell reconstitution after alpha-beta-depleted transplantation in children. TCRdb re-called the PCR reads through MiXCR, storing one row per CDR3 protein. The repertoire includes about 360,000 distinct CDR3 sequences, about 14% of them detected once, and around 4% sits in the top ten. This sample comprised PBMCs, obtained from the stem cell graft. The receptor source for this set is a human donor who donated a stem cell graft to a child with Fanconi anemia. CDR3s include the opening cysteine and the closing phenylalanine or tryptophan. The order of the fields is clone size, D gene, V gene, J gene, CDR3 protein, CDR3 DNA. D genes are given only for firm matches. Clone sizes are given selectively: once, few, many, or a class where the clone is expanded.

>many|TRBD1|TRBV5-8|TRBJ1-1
CASSNRQGLNTEAFF
TGTGCCAGCAGCAACCGACAGGGATTGAACACTGAAGCTTTCTTT
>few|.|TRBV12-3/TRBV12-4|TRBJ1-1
CASSNQGSTEAFF
TGTGCCAGCAGTAACCAGGGGAGTACTGAAGCTTTCTTT
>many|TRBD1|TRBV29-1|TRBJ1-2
CSVTQGAKGYTF
TGCAGCGTTACCCAGGGGGCCAAAGGCTACACCTTC
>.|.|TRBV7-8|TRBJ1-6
CASSPATSSYNSPLHF
TGTGCCAGCAGCCCTGCGACTAGCTCCTATAATTCACCCCTCCACTTT
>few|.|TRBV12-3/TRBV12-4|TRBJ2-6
CASWAPGANVLTF
TGTGCCAGTTGGGCGCCAGGGGCCAACGTCCTGACTTTC
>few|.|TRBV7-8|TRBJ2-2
CASSLISGHYTGELFF
TGTGCCAGCAGCTTAATCTCCGGACACTACACCGGGGAGCTGTTTTTT
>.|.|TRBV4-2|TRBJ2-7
CASSQEAGQPYF
TGTGCCAGCAGCCAAGAGGCGGGACAGCCTTACTTC
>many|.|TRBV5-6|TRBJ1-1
CASSLESFRVAEAFF
TGTGCCAGCAGCTTGGAAAGCTTCAGGGTCGCTGAAGCTTTCTTT
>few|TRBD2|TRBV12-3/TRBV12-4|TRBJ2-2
CASRPPGGGITGELFF
TGTGCCAGCAGGCCCCCTGGCGGGGGGATCACCGGGGAGCTGTTTTTT
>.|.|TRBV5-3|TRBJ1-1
CARSFGLHNTEAFF
TGTGCCAGGAGCTTTGGGCTCCACAACACTGAAGCTTTCTTT
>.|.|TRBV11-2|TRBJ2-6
CASSLSLGDLSGANVLTF
TGTGCCAGCAGCTTATCCCTCGGGGACCTGTCTGGGGCCAACGTCCTGACTTTC
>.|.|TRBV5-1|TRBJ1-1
CASNPGPMNTEAFF
TGCGCCAGCAACCCGGGGCCAATGAACACTGAAGCTTTCTTT
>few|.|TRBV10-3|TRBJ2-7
CAISEVGSGDEQYF
TGTGCCATCAGTGAAGTTGGTTCAGGGGACGAGCAGTACTTC
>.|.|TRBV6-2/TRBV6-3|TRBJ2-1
CASSPYFNEQFF
TGTGCCAGCTCACCTTATTTCAATGAGCAGTTCTTC
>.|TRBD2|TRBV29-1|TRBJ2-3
CSAGTSGGDTQYF
TGCAGCGCCGGGACTAGCGGGGGAGATACGCAGTATTTT
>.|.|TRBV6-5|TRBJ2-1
CASSWTADNEQFF
TGTGCCAGCAGTTGGACAGCCGACAATGAGCAGTTCTTC
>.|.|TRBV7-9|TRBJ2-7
CASSLEGTQAEQYF
TGTGCCAGCAGCTTAGAAGGTACGCAGGCCGAGCAGTACTTC
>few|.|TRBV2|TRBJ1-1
CASSDMLNTEAFF
TGTGCCAGCAGCGACATGTTGAACACTGAAGCTTTCTTT
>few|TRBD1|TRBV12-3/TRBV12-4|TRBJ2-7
CASIPGTGVEQYF
TGTGCCAGCATCCCCGGGACAGGGGTCGAGCAGTACTTC
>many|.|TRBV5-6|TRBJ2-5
CASSGGGSVETQYF
TGTGCCAGCAGCGGTGGTGGGTCGGTGGAGACCCAGTACTTC
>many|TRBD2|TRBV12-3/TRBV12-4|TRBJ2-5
CASSPSGGYQETQYF
TGTGCCAGCAGCCCTAGCGGGGGTTACCAAGAGACCCAGTACTTC
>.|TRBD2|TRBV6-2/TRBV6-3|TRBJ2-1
CASRPTSFNEQFF
TGTGCCAGCAGGCCGACTAGCTTCAATGAGCAGTTCTTC
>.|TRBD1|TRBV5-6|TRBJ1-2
CASRRDPGQISNYGYTF
TGTGCCAGCAGGAGAGACCCGGGACAGATTTCTAACTATGGCTACACCTTC
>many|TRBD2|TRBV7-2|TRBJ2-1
CASSLRRGAHNEQFF
TGTGCCAGCAGCTTACGGCGGGGGGCCCACAATGAGCAGTTCTTC
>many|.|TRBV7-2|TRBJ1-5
CASSLDTDSNQPQHF
TGTGCCAGCAGCTTAGACACGGATAGCAATCAGCCCCAGCATTTT
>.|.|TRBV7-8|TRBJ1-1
CASSLGLGGRYTEAFF
TGTGCCAGCAGCTTAGGTTTGGGGGGCCGATACACTGAAGCTTTCTTT
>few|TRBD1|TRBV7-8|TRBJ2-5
CASSLGQDFQETQYF
TGTGCCAGCAGCTTGGGACAGGACTTCCAAGAGACCCAGTACTTC
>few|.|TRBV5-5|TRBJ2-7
CASSPGQRVSYEQYF
TGTGCCAGCAGCCCCGGACAGCGTGTCTCCTACGAGCAGTACTTC
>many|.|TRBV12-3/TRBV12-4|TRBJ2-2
CASSFGESGELFF
TGTGCCAGCAGTTTCGGGGAATCCGGGGAGCTGTTTTTT
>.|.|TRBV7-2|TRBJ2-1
CASSFSWGQNEQFF
TGTGCCAGCAGCTTCTCCTGGGGGCAGAATGAGCAGTTCTTC
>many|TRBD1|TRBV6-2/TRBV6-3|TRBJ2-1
CASSPQGAGNEQFF
TGTGCCAGCTCCCCCCAGGGGGCAGGCAATGAGCAGTTCTTC
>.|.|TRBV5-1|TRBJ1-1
CASSLAFANTEAFF
TGCGCCAGCAGCTTGGCCTTTGCGAACACTGAAGCTTTCTTT
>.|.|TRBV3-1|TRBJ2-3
CASSQVAGSTDTQYF
TGTGCCAGCAGCCAAGTCGCGGGGAGCACAGATACGCAGTATTTT
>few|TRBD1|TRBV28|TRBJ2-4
CASSLQGASKNIQYF
TGTGCCAGCAGCTTGCAGGGGGCTTCCAAAAACATTCAGTACTTC
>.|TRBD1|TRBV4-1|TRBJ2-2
CASSPSVMTGAAQRGTGELFF
TGCGCCAGCAGCCCCTCCGTGATGACAGGGGCAGCCCAGAGGGGCACCGGGGAGCTGTTTTTT
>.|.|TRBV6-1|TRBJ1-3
CASSEFGGYKGNTIYF
TGTGCCAGCAGTGAATTTGGGGGCTATAAAGGAAACACCATATATTTT
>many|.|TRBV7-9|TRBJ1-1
CASSWTERAEAFF
TGTGCCAGCAGCTGGACAGAGAGAGCTGAAGCTTTCTTT
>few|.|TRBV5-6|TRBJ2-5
CASSLGAGKQETQYF
TGTGCCAGCAGCTTGGGGGCAGGGAAACAAGAGACCCAGTACTTC
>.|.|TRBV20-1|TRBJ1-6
CSGGGNYSPLHF
TGCAGTGGGGGAGGGAATTATTCACCCCTCCACTTT
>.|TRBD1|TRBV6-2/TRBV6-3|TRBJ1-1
CASRATGSTEAFF
TGTGCCAGCAGAGCGACAGGGAGCACTGAAGCTTTCTTT
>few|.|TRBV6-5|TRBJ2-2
CASSYSGTTGELFF
TGTGCCAGCAGTTACTCGGGTACCACCGGGGAGCTGTTTTTT
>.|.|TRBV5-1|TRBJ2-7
CASSLEARYVGEQYF
TGCGCCAGCAGCTTGGAAGCCAGGTACGTCGGCGAGCAGTACTTC
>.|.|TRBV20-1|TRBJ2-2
CSARGGVGELFF
TGCAGTGCTAGGGGTGGTGTCGGGGAGCTGTTTTTT
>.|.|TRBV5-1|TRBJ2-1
CASSLIDSSYNEQFF
TGCGCCAGCAGCTTGATTGACAGCTCCTACAATGAGCAGTTCTTC
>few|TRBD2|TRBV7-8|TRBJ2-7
CASSPGLAAGQYF
TGTGCCAGCAGCCCGGGACTAGCAGCAGGGCAGTACTTC
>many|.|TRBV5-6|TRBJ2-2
CASGRVMDTGELFF
TGTGCCAGCGGTCGGGTGATGGACACCGGGGAGCTGTTTTTT
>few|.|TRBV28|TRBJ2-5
CASSFSPETQYF
TGTGCCAGCAGTTTCAGTCCCGAGACCCAGTACTTC
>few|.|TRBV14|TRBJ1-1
CASSLWDFSQGAFF
TGTGCCAGCAGCCTTTGGGACTTCAGCCAGGGAGCTTTCTTT
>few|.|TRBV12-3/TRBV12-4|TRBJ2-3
CASKVGSTDTQYF
TGTGCCAGCAAAGTAGGGAGCACAGATACGCAGTATTTT
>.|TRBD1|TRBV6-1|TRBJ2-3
CASRNRGSADTQYF
TGTGCCAGCAGAAACAGGGGAAGCGCAGATACGCAGTATTTT
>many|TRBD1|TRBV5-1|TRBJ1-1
CASSFPGGTEAFF
TGCGCCAGCAGCTTTCCAGGGGGCACTGAAGCTTTCTTT
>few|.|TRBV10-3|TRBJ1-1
CAIRRDLNTEAFF
TGTGCCATCCGGAGGGATCTAAACACTGAAGCTTTCTTT